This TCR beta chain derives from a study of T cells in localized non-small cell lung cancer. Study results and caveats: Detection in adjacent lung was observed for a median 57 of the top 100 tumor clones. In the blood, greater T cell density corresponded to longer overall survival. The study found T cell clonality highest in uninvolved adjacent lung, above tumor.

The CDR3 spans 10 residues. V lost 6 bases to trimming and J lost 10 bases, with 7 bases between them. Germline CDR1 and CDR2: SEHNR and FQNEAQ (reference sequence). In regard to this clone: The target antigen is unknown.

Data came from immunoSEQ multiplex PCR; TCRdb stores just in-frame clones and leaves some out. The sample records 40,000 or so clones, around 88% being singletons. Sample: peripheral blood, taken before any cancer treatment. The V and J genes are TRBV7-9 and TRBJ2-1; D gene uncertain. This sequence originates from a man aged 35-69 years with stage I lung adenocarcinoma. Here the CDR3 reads CASSSLEQFF. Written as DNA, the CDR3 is TGTGCCAGCAGTTCCTTGGAGCAGTTCTTC.